The TCR beta chain under discussion was sequenced for a study of blood T cell repertoires in COVID-19. Study-level information: Samples taken during acute and convalescent COVID-19 were collected in the United States, Italy and Spain.

This CDR3 is 15 amino acids long. The germline V gene encodes CDR1 SGHVS and CDR2 FQNEAQ. Deletions cut 1 base from V and 1 base from J, with 10 bases between. Patients at the Seattle site were enrolled during active infection and followed longitudinally. Original processing notes: Estimation of nucleated cell counts was performed using reference gene primer amplification. Produced via immunoSEQ multiplex PCR; TCRdb's table is partial and in-frame only. V, J and clone size reflect that table, while D and trimming were determined from the DNA. The data hold about 230,000 clones, with 65% to 90% observed a single time.

The sample consisted of peripheral blood. This chain links TRBV7-8 with TRBJ1-1; possible D gene TRBD1, 5 bases. The receptor's source is a man aged 50 to 60 with COVID-19, enrolled during active disease. The CDR3 coding sequence is TGTGCCAGCAGCTTAGACAGGACACAGAACACTGAAGCTTTCTTT. As protein: CASSLDRTQNTEAFF.